Listed below are T cell receptor beta chains from one sample, sequenced in a study of blood T cell repertoires in COVID-19. The protocol was immunoSEQ multiplex PCR, while the TCRdb copy is restricted to in-frame clones and leaves out a portion. The data show some 42,000 clones, about 88% seen once. The sample taken for sequencing was peripheral blood. Source of these receptors: a human donor in a cohort sampled during active COVID-19. Both conserved end residues are part of each CDR3. Fields, in order: V gene, clone size, D gene, J gene, CDR3 DNA, CDR3 protein. D genes are given only for firm matches. The size field is filled for only some rows; it gives once, few, many or a size class.

v_gene: TRBV14; abundance: NA; d_gene: TRBD1; j_gene: TRBJ1-1; CDR3nt: TGTGCCAGCAGCCGGTACGAACAGGGGGCGCGTTTGAACACTGAAGCTTTCTTT; CDR3aa: CASSRYEQGARLNTEAFF
v_gene: TRBV6-6; abundance: NA; d_gene: NA; j_gene: TRBJ2-7; CDR3nt: TGTGCCAGCAGCCGCGGCCAGGGTTACGAGCAGTACTTC; CDR3aa: CASSRGQGYEQYF
v_gene: TRBV7-2; abundance: NA; d_gene: NA; j_gene: TRBJ2-1; CDR3nt: TGTGCCAGCAGCTTAACGCGGCGAAGCGCCTCCTACAATGAGCAGTTCTTC; CDR3aa: CASSLTRRSASYNEQFF
v_gene: TRBV15; abundance: NA; d_gene: TRBD1; j_gene: TRBJ1-1; CDR3nt: TGTGCCACCAGCAGAGCAACAGGGGGCGATGCTTTCTTT; CDR3aa: CATSRATGGDAFF
v_gene: TRBV19; abundance: NA; d_gene: NA; j_gene: TRBJ2-5; CDR3nt: TGTGCCAGTAGTACGGACAGCTCCATGACCCAGTACTTC; CDR3aa: CASSTDSSMTQYF
v_gene: TRBV18; abundance: NA; d_gene: NA; j_gene: TRBJ1-1; CDR3nt: TGTGCCAGCTCACCCAACACCGAGAACACTGAAGCTTTCTTT; CDR3aa: CASSPNTENTEAFF
v_gene: TRBV18; abundance: NA; d_gene: NA; j_gene: TRBJ1-2; CDR3nt: TGTGCCAGCTCAGAATCGTACAGGGATGGCTACACCTTC; CDR3aa: CASSESYRDGYTF
v_gene: TRBV11-2; abundance: NA; d_gene: NA; j_gene: TRBJ2-3; CDR3nt: TGTGCCAGCAGCTTAGAGGGAGCAGATACGCAGTATTTT; CDR3aa: CASSLEGADTQYF
v_gene: TRBV7-8; abundance: few; d_gene: TRBD1; j_gene: TRBJ1-6; CDR3nt: TGTGCCAGCAGCCCAACCCCGACAGGGCAGTCCTATAATTCACCCCTCCACTTT; CDR3aa: CASSPTPTGQSYNSPLHF
v_gene: TRBV6-1; abundance: NA; d_gene: NA; j_gene: TRBJ1-5; CDR3nt: TGTGCCAGCAGTGACCCCCACGGGGGACGGGTCAATCAGCCCCAGCATTTT; CDR3aa: CASSDPHGGRVNQPQHF
v_gene: TRBV11-3; abundance: NA; d_gene: TRBD1; j_gene: TRBJ2-5; CDR3nt: TGTGCCAGCAGCTTTAACAGGGGGCTGGGAGAGACCCAGTACTTC; CDR3aa: CASSFNRGLGETQYF
v_gene: TRBV30; abundance: NA; d_gene: NA; j_gene: TRBJ2-1; CDR3nt: TGTGCCTGGGGAACCCTACAGGGTCATGAGCAGTTCTTC; CDR3aa: CAWGTLQGHEQFF
v_gene: TRBV4-2; abundance: NA; d_gene: TRBD1; j_gene: TRBJ1-2; CDR3nt: TGTGCCAGCAGCCCAAGGACCGGGACAGGGGTCAACTATGGCTACACCTTC; CDR3aa: CASSPRTGTGVNYGYTF
v_gene: TRBV12-3/TRBV12-4; abundance: NA; d_gene: NA; j_gene: TRBJ1-1; CDR3nt: TGTGCCAGCAGCTCGATTCGGGCTTTCTTT; CDR3aa: CASSSIRAFF
v_gene: TRBV2; abundance: NA; d_gene: NA; j_gene: TRBJ2-7; CDR3nt: TGTGCCAGCACTGGACAGACCTACGAGCAGTACTTC; CDR3aa: CASTGQTYEQYF
v_gene: TRBV19; abundance: NA; d_gene: TRBD2; j_gene: TRBJ2-7; CDR3nt: TGTGCCAGTAGTATCCGGCTAGCGGGGTCCTACGAGCAGTACTTC; CDR3aa: CASSIRLAGSYEQYF
v_gene: TRBV7-3; abundance: NA; d_gene: NA; j_gene: TRBJ2-1; CDR3nt: TGTGCCAGCAGCTTAATGAACAGGAACAATGAGCAGTTCTTC; CDR3aa: CASSLMNRNNEQFF
v_gene: TRBV24-1; abundance: NA; d_gene: NA; j_gene: TRBJ2-1; CDR3nt: TGTGCCACCAGTGATCAGGGAGGGGGTTCCTACAATGAGCAGTTCTTC; CDR3aa: CATSDQGGGSYNEQFF
v_gene: TRBV23-1; abundance: NA; d_gene: TRBD1; j_gene: TRBJ1-1; CDR3nt: TGCGCCAGCAGTCAAAGCGTCGCACAGGACAGGGGGCTGTTCACCACCACTGAAGCTTTCTTT; CDR3aa: CASSQSVAQDRGLFTTTEAFF
v_gene: TRBV5-4; abundance: NA; d_gene: NA; j_gene: TRBJ2-1; CDR3nt: TGTGCCAGCAGCTATGGGACTTCCTCCTACAATGAGCAGTTCTTC; CDR3aa: CASSYGTSSYNEQFF
v_gene: TRBV19; abundance: NA; d_gene: NA; j_gene: TRBJ2-7; CDR3nt: TGTGCCAGTAGTAGGGCAGTTATTTACGAGCAGTACTTC; CDR3aa: CASSRAVIYEQYF
v_gene: TRBV5-1; abundance: NA; d_gene: TRBD1; j_gene: TRBJ1-2; CDR3nt: TGCGCCAGCAGCTTTAGGGTGACAGGGACTTCAGGCGGCTACACCTTC; CDR3aa: CASSFRVTGTSGGYTF
v_gene: TRBV11-2; abundance: NA; d_gene: NA; j_gene: TRBJ2-5; CDR3nt: TGTGCCAGCTCCCCATGGGGGGAAGAGACCCAGTACTTC; CDR3aa: CASSPWGEETQYF
v_gene: TRBV10-3; abundance: NA; d_gene: TRBD2; j_gene: TRBJ2-3; CDR3nt: TGTGCCATCAGTAGCGGGGGGGCCCTAGATACGCAGTATTTT; CDR3aa: CAISSGGALDTQYF
v_gene: TRBV2; abundance: NA; d_gene: NA; j_gene: TRBJ2-3; CDR3nt: TGTGCCAGCAGAGAAGCGCGCAATACGCAGTATTTT; CDR3aa: CASREARNTQYF
v_gene: TRBV5-1; abundance: NA; d_gene: NA; j_gene: TRBJ2-3; CDR3nt: TGCGCCAGCAGCTTGAAAGAGGAGGATACGCAGTATTTT; CDR3aa: CASSLKEEDTQYF
v_gene: TRBV5-1; abundance: NA; d_gene: TRBD1; j_gene: TRBJ1-2; CDR3nt: TGCGCCAGCAGCTTGTCGGATCAGGACAGGAGTCCCTATGGCTACACCTTC; CDR3aa: CASSLSDQDRSPYGYTF
v_gene: TRBV6-5; abundance: NA; d_gene: TRBD2; j_gene: TRBJ2-5; CDR3nt: TGTGCCAGCAGTTATCGGGGGGGCCAAGAGACCCAGTACTTC; CDR3aa: CASSYRGGQETQYF
v_gene: TRBV19; abundance: NA; d_gene: NA; j_gene: TRBJ1-1; CDR3nt: TGTGCCAGTAGTATCCGGGGTACCCATTCGGGGACTGAAGCTTTCTTT; CDR3aa: CASSIRGTHSGTEAFF
v_gene: TRBV18; abundance: NA; d_gene: TRBD2; j_gene: TRBJ2-1; CDR3nt: TGTGCCAGCTCACCAAGGCTAGCGGGGGACAATGAGCAGTTCTTC; CDR3aa: CASSPRLAGDNEQFF
v_gene: TRBV5-1; abundance: NA; d_gene: TRBD2; j_gene: TRBJ2-1; CDR3nt: TGCGCCAGCAGCGGACCGGGACTAACCTACAATGAGCAGTTCTTC; CDR3aa: CASSGPGLTYNEQFF
v_gene: TRBV5-4; abundance: NA; d_gene: TRBD2; j_gene: TRBJ2-2; CDR3nt: TGTGCCAGCAGCTTCGGCGGGGGGTTTAACACCGGGGAGCTGTTTTTT; CDR3aa: CASSFGGGFNTGELFF